This paragraph reports one TCR beta chain. The clone's antigen remains unknown. No much larger clonotype is one base removed from it; base qualities were not supplied. These data are taken from a study of shared clonotypes between healthy human individuals (dated by TCRdb to about 2020). Some background on the complete study: A few men and two women, aged 18 to 49 years, made up the cohort. Each donor's leukapheresis produced roughly between about 0.8 and 8.9 billion PBMCs. To increase sequencing depth and limit assay-specific biases, different laboratories used diverse techniques to prepare libraries and sequence TCR repertoires. For each donor, CD4 naive and CD4 memory were each given three plates, CD8 naive was given two plates, and CD8 memory was given one plate. To estimate repertoire size and how much clonotypes are shared between individuals, the study performed deep sequencing of blood TCR repertoires from a few healthy adults.

The donors were healthy, HIV-negative adults who had no recently reported acute infections or vaccinations. All donors were Caucasian adults living in Nashville, Tennessee, USA. Magnetic negative selection was used to enrich CD4+ T cells, after which naive cells were positively selected on CD45RA and the negative fraction became the memory subset. After blood collection by leukapheresis, PBMCs were isolated using Ficoll-Histopaque density gradient centrifugation and then cryopreserved in the vapor phase of liquid nitrogen. Purity and quantity of every magnetically sorted T cell population were checked by analytical flow cytometry. From each sorted fraction, genomic DNA was isolated and quantified by UV absorbance on a Nanodrop 2000c. Trimming accounts for 1 base at V and 1 base at J, while the number of junction bases matched to no gene is 3. The CDR3 contains 16 residues, cysteine and phenylalanine counted. Only the CDR3 portion is preserved as DNA: 48 bases, with reading frame beginning at the first base. CDR1 and CDR2 are drawn from the germline V gene: LGHNA, YSLEER.

Paper-wide results and their limitations: Because the study included a small number of donors, the genetic and exposure-history diversity represented was limited. Sampling was restricted to blood, and TCR repertoires in tissues likely differ from the TCR repertoires found in blood. Pairwise subsampling indicated that sequencing depth was expected to affect the degree of clonotype sharing among donors. Rarefaction of sorted-subset datasets indicated incomplete sequencing despite the large sequencing depth. Across a handful of donors, about 4.5% of naive CD4, approximately 4% of naive CD8, approximately 2.5% of memory CD4, and 0.3% to 0.45% of memory CD8 clonotypes were shared. Higher generation probabilities were observed for clonotypes shared by all four sorted-subset donors than for non-shared clonotypes. Naive subsets generally had larger estimated clonotype richness than memory subsets did.

Using the deep immunoSEQ assay, multiplex PCR amplified TCR CDR3 regions from genomic DNA. Extracted genomic DNA from each cell subset was distributed evenly across all wells of several immunoSEQ 96-well plates, and each plate was treated as a replicate. Each replicate PCR for sorted subsets received approximately 200 ng genomic DNA, equal to about 30,000 T cell genomes. Purified libraries were quantified with a Qubit 3.0 fluorometer, sized on a Bioanalyzer 2100, and re-quantified with the KAPA Library Quantification kit. Each immunoSEQ 96-well plate was sequenced on its own single-read 150-cycle Illumina NextSeq 550 flow cell. Regarding the original processing steps: Because the immunoSEQ output included only junctional sequences and no quality scores, the filtering could not be the same as the filtering used for full-length reads. To assign V/J genes and CDR3, sequences were annotated against IMGT germline references using PyIR, a Python wrapper for IgBLAST v1.9. Reads were filtered out if the reads had weak V/J assignments (E-value above 1e-6), no CDR3, stop codons, out-of-frame junctions, or ambiguous translated residues. A V3J clonotype was defined by an identical inferred V gene, J gene, and CDR3 amino acid sequence. Percentage overlap between repertoires was calculated by dividing the number of shared unique clonotypes by the size of the smaller repertoire. Richness of each repertoire was evaluated using RTK rarefaction, the Chao1 estimator, and Recon v2.1 estimates of unobserved clonotypes. Generation probabilities were computed with OLGA for all TCRbeta clonotypes obtained by the gDNA method from four donors. Held by TCRdb, this immuneACCESS table contains in-frame sequences only and omits some clones. Under half of the omission traces to an unresolved V gene where checked; the cause of the rest is unknown. V, J and clone size derive from that table, while D and trimming were established from the DNA sequence. This sample holds over a million clones; under 80% were observed only once. The leading ten clones occupy less than 1.5% of the sample.

The chain is encoded by TRBV4-3 joined to TRBJ2-3, with 9 bases matching TRBD2. Material for sequencing was memory CD4+ T cells sorted from blood. Taken with the paper, the label for cell subset or site translates to: CD45RA-negative fraction. The receptor's source is a man aged 18 to 30 in good health. CDR3 loop: CASSQGVAGGTDTQYF. Here is the DNA: TGCGCCAGCAGCCAAGGGGTAGCGGGGGGCACAGATACGCAGTATTTT.